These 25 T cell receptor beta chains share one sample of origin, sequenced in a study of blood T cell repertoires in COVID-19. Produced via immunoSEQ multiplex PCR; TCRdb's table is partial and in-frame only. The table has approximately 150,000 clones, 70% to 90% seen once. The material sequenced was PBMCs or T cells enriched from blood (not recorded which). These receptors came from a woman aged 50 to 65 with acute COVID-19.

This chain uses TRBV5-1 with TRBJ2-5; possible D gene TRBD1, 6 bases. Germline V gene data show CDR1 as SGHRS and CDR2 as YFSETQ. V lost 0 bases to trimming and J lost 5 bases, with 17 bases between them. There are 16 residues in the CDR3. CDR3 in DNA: TGCGCCAGCAGCTTGGCACGGCCAGGGGTCGGCGAGACCCAGTACTTC. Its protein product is CASSLARPGVGETQYF.

The CDR3 region is CASSLEDRGAGGVDTQYF. The DNA for the CDR3 is TGTGCCAGCAGCTTAGAAGATCGGGGAGCGGGAGGGGTAGATACGCAGTATTTT. The genes are TRBV11-2 and TRBJ2-3; the match to TRBD2 covers 10 bases. Trimming cost V 0 bases and J 5 bases; bases outside gene matches: 11. The CDR3 is 18 amino acids. Germline CDR1 SGHAT, CDR2 FQNNGV.

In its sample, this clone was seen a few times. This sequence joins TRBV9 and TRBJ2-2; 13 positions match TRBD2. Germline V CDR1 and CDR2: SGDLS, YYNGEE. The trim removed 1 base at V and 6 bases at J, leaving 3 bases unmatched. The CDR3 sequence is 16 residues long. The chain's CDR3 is CASSVSTSGRSGELFF. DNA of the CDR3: TGTGCCAGCAGCGTATCGACTAGCGGGAGGTCCGGGGAGCTGTTTTTT.

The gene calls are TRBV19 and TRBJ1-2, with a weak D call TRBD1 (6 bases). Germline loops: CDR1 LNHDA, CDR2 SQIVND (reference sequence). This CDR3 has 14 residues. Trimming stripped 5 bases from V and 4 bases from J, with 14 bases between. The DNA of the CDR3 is TGTGCCAGTAGTCCCAACCCAGGGGTCTATGGCTACACCTTC. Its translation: CASSPNPGVYGYTF.

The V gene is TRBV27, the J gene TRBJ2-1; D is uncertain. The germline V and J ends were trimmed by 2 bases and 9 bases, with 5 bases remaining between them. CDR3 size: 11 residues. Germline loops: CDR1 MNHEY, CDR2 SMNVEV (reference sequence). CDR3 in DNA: TGTGCCAGCAGTTTAGAGGCTGAGCAGTTCTTC. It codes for CASSLEAEQFF.

DNA of the CDR3: TGTGCCAGCAGCCAAACCTCGGAGACTGAAGCTTTCTTT. Protein: CASSQTSETEAFF. The chain is built from TRBV3-1 (or the pseudogene TRBV3-2) and TRBJ1-1, with D unclear. V shed 2 bases and J shed 5 bases, with 9 bases lying between them. Germline values: CDR1 LGHDT, CDR2 YNNKEL (reference sequence). The CDR3 is made up of 13 amino acids.

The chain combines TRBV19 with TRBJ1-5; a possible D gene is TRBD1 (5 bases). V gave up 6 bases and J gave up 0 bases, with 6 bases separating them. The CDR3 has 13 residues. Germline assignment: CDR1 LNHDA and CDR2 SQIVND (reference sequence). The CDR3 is CASSRVSNQPQHF. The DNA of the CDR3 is TGTGCCAGTAGCAGGGTTAGCAATCAGCCCCAGCATTTT.

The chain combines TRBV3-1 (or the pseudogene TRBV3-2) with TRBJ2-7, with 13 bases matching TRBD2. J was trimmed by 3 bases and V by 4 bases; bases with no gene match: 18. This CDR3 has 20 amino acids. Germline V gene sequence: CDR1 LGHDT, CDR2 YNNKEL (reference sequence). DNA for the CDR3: TGTGCCAGCAGCCTGTCGAGGACTAGCGGGAGCAAGGATCAATACTACGAGCAGTACTTC. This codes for CASSLSRTSGSKDQYYEQYF.

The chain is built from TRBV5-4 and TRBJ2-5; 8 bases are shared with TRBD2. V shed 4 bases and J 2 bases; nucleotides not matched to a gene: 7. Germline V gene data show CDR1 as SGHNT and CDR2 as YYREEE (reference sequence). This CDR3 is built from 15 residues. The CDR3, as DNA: TGTGCCAGCAGCCGACTAGCGAATAAACAAGAGACCCAGTACTTC. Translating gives CASSRLANKQETQYF. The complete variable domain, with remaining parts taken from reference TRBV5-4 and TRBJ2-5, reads ETGVTQSPTHLIKTRGQQVTLRCSSQSGHNTVSWYQQALGQGPQFIFQYYREEENGRGNFPPRFSGLQFPNYSSELNVNALELDDSALYLCASSRLANKQETQYFGPGTRLLVL.

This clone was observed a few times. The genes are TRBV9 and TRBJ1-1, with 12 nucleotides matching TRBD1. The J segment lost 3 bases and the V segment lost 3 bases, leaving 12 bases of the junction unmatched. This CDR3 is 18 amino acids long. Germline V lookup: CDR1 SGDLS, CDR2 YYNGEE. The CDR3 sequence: CASSGSGTGGAGDTEAFF. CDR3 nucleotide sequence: TGTGCCAGCAGCGGCTCCGGGACAGGGGGCGCGGGGGACACTGAAGCTTTCTTT.

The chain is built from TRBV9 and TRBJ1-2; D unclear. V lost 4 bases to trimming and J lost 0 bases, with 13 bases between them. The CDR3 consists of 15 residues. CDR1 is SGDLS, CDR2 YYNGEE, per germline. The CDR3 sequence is CASSLRPQANYGYTF. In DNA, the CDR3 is TGTGCCAGCAGCTTGCGTCCGCAGGCTAACTATGGCTACACCTTC.

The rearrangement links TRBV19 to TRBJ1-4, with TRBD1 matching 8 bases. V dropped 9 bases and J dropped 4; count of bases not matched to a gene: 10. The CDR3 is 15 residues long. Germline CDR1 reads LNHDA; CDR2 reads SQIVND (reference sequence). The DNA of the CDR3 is TGTGCCAGCGGAGGGCAGGGGGCGGTTAATGAAAAACTGTTTTTT. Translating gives CASGGQGAVNEKLFF.

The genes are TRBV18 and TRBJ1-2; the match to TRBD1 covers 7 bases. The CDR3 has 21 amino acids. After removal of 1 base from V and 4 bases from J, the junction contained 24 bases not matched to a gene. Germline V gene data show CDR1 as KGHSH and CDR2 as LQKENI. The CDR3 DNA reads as TGTGCCAGCTCACCACTGGCCACAGGGGAGAGGGGAGCGATAAAGAGCTATGGCTACACCTTC. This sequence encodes CASSPLATGERGAIKSYGYTF.

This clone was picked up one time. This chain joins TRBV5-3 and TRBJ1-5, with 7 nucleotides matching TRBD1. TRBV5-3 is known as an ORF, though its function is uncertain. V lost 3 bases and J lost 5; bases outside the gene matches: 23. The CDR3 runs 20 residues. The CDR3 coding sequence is TGTGCCAGAAGCTCCGATTTCCGGGACAGAGTACCTACCCTCCATCAGCCCCAGCATTTT. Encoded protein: CARSSDFRDRVPTLHQPQHF.

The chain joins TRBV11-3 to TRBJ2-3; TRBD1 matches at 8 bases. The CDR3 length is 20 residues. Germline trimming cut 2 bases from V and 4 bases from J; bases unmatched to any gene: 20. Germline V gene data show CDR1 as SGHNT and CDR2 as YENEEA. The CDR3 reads CASSLSFGQGALRTPDTQYF. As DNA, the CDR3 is TGTGCCAGCAGCTTATCCTTCGGACAGGGAGCATTGAGGACCCCAGATACGCAGTATTTT.

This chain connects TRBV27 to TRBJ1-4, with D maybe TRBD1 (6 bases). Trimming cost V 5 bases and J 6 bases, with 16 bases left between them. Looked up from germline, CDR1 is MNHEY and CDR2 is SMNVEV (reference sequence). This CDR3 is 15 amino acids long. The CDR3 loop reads CASSPWSGGDEKLFF. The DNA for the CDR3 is TGTGCCAGCAGTCCCTGGTCTGGGGGCGATGAAAAACTGTTTTTT.

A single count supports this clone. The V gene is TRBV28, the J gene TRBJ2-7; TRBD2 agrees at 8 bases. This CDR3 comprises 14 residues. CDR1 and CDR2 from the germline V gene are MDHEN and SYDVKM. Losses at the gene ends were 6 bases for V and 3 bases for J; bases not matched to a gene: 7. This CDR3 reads CASRPGGVGYEQYF. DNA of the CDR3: TGTGCCAGCAGACCCGGGGGGGTTGGCTACGAGCAGTACTTC.

The CDR3 reads CASSSEREGDTQYF. CDR3 DNA sequence: TGTGCCAGCAGCTCGGAGCGGGAGGGAGATACGCAGTATTTT. This sequence joins TRBV7-9 and TRBJ2-3, with 10 bases matching TRBD2. This CDR3 contains 14 residues. Germline-derived CDR1 and CDR2 are SEHNR and FQNEAQ (reference sequence). Losses at the gene ends were 4 bases for V and 5 bases for J; bases not matched to a gene: 3.

The CDR3 spells CASRPVGGEQYF. CDR3 coding DNA: TGTGCCAGCAGACCGGTGGGGGGTGAGCAGTACTTC. The V and J genes are TRBV12-3 or TRBV12-4 and TRBJ2-7; maybe TRBD2 (6 bases). This CDR3 has 12 residues. V lost 6 bases, J lost 7 bases, and 13 bases lay in between.

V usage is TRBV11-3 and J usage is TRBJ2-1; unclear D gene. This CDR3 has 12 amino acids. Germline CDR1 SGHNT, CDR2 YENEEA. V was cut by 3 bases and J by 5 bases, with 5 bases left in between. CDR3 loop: CASSFVDNEQFF. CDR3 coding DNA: TGTGCCAGCAGCTTCGTAGACAATGAGCAGTTCTTC.

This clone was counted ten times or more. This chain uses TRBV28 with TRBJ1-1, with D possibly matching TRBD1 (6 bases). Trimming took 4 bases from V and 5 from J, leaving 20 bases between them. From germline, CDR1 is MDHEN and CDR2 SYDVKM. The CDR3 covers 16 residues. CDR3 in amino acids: CASSSPFEITGTEAFF. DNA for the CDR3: TGTGCCAGCAGTTCCCCCTTTGAAATTACAGGGACTGAAGCTTTCTTT.

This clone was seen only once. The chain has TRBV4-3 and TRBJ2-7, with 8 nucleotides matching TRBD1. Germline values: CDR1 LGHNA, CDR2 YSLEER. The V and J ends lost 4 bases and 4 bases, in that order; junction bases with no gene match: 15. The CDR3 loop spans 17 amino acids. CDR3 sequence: CASSLSADETGEYEQYF. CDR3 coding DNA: TGCGCCAGCAGCCTAAGCGCGGATGAGACAGGGGAATACGAGCAGTACTTC.

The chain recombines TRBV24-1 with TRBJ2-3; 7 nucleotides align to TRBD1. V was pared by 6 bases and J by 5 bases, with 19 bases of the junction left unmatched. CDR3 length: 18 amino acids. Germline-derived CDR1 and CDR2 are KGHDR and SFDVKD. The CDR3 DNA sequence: TGTGCCACCAGTCCTACACCCCTGACAGGAAACAGGGGAGATACGCAGTATTTT. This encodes CATSPTPLTGNRGDTQYF.

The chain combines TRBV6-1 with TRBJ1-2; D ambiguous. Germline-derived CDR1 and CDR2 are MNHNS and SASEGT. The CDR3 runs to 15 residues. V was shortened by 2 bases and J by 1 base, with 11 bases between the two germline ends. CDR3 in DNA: TGTGCCAGCAGTGAATACGGCGGTCTTAACTATGGCTACACCTTC. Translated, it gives CASSEYGGLNYGYTF.

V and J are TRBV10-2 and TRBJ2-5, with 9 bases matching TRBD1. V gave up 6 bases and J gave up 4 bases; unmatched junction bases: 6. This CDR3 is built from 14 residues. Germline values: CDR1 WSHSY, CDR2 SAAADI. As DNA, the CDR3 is TGCGCCAGCAGCGGACAGGGGACGGGAGAGACCCAGTACTTC. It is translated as CASSGQGTGETQYF.